This TCR beta chain was identified in a study of blood T cell repertoires in COVID-19. In the study overall: COVID-19 samples from acute and convalescent phases originated in the United States, Italy and Spain. PBMCs, B-cell-depleted T cells, or T cells were the source of the cDNA or gDNA that made up the material.

Authors' analysis steps: Estimated nucleated cell counts came from reference gene primer amplification. The repertoire was sequenced with immunoSEQ multiplex PCR; TCRdb's copy has only in-frame clones and lacks some. V and J calls and clone size are copied from that table; D and trimming were computed from the DNA. The sample lists some 150,000 clones, approximately 90% seen once, with 8% to 9% in the top ten. The germline V gene encodes CDR1 SGDLS and CDR2 YYNGEE. V lost 4 bases and J lost 1; bases outside the gene matches: 4. This CDR3 contains 14 residues. The sequence derives from a woman in her 50s with active or convalescent COVID-19. Sequencing input: peripheral blood. The V and J genes are TRBV9 and TRBJ1-1; 7 positions match TRBD1. In DNA, the CDR3 is TGTGCCAGCAGCACGAGGGACAGGAACACTGAAGCTTTCTTT. Encoded protein: CASSTRDRNTEAFF.